This T cell receptor (beta chain) was sequenced during a study of blood T cell repertoires in COVID-19. Study-wide context: Material from acute and convalescent COVID-19 was sourced from the United States, Italy and Spain. PBMCs, B-cell-depleted T cells, or T cells provided the cDNA or gDNA that made up the material.

As handled by the study authors: Reference gene primer amplification in the assay estimated nucleated cell counts. Clones were sequenced by immunoSEQ multiplex PCR, and TCRdb holds only the in-frame ones, with some missing. V and J calls plus clone size are reproduced from that table; the DNA served to infer D and trimming. Among about 58,000 clones listed, over 70% were seen once. The CDR3 extends over 15 amino acids. Germline values: CDR1 SNHLY, CDR2 FYNNEI. V dropped 4 bases and J dropped 4 bases, with 14 bases sitting between them. This clone showed up just a few times. The sequence came from a human donor in a cohort sampled during active COVID-19. The chain carries TRBV2 and TRBJ2-1; D gene unclear. Material: peripheral blood. The CDR3 loop reads CASSATVVYYNEQFF. DNA of the CDR3: TGTGCCAGCAGTGCAACAGTGGTCTATTACAATGAGCAGTTCTTC.